The 3 T cell receptor beta chains below all came from one sample that was sequenced in a study of control samples from healthy donors and cancer patients. Data came from immunoSEQ multiplex PCR; TCRdb stores just in-frame clones and leaves some out. This sample has about 150,000 clones, with about nine tenths found just once. Specimen: blood. Every receptor here comes from a man aged 30 to 45 in good health.

The V gene is TRBV12-5, the J gene TRBJ2-2; D may be TRBD1 (6 bases). The V gene lost 5 bases and the J gene lost 11 bases, with 18 bases spanning the gap. This CDR3 comprises 14 residues. Germline CDR1 and CDR2: LGHNT and FRNRAP. CDR3 bases: TGTGCTAGTGGTCTATCGACAGGCCTAGGCGAGCTGTTTTTT. Translating gives CASGLSTGLGELFF. The variable domain in full, with the rest retrieved from reference TRBV12-5 and TRBJ2-2, is DARVTQTPRHKVTEMGQEVTMRCQPILGHNTVFWYRQTMMQGLELLAYFRNRAPLDDSGMPKDRFSAEMPDATLATLKIQPSEPRDSAVYFCASGLSTGLGELFFGEGSRLTVL.

The chain carries TRBV29-1 and TRBJ1-2, with 10 bases matching TRBD1. This CDR3 has 13 amino acids. The junction had 9 bases not matched to a gene; V was cut back by 7 bases and J by 7 bases. Germline V gene lookup returns CDR1 SQVTM and CDR2 ANQGSEA. CDR3 sequence: CSARGQGFGGYTF. The DNA of the CDR3 is TGCAGCGCAAGGGGACAGGGGTTTGGTGGCTACACCTTC.

The chain is built from TRBV13 and TRBJ1-2, with TRBD1 as a possible D gene (6 bases). Looked up from germline, CDR1 is PRHDT and CDR2 is FYEKMQ (reference sequence). This CDR3 spans 15 amino acids. The V end lost 2 bases, the J end lost 3 bases, and 13 bases lay between the germline ends. This CDR3 reads CASSLSPPGDYGYTF. The CDR3 nucleotides are TGTGCCAGCAGCTTATCCCCCCCAGGGGACTATGGCTACACCTTC.